Presented here are 29 T cell receptor beta chains from one specimen sequenced in a study of T cell responses to AZD1222 COVID-19 vaccine. Sequenced by immunoSEQ multiplex PCR; TCRdb stores in-frame clones only, minus some. The top ten hold more than 8.5% of the sample, which has under 55,000 clones, about 80% seen once. The material was peripheral blood, obtained on day 0 of AZD1222 vaccination. The receptor source for this set is an adult in good health.

The gene calls are TRBV3-1 (or the pseudogene TRBV3-2) and TRBJ1-2; D uncertain. Germline V CDR1 and CDR2: LGHDT, YNNKEL (reference sequence). CDR3 length: 13 residues. V dropped 5 bases and J dropped 4 bases, with 11 bases sitting between them. The CDR3 region has the DNA TGTGCCAGCAGCTCCACGGGTTCCTATGGCTACACCTTC. Translated: CASSSTGSYGYTF.

This clone has a single count. The chain employs TRBV7-8 and TRBJ1-1; 7 nucleotides line up with TRBD1. The CDR3 loop spans 17 amino acids. Looked up from germline, CDR1 is SGHVS and CDR2 is FQNEAQ. Trimming cost V 2 bases and J 4 bases; bases outside gene matches: 13. CDR3 coding DNA: TGTGCCAGCAGCTTAATAGGGGGCCGGGGTGTTGGCACTGAAGCTTTCTTT. Translated, it gives CASSLIGGRGVGTEAFF.

The chain recombines TRBV7-3 with TRBJ1-3; D might be TRBD1 (5 bases). The CDR3 is 15 residues long. The germline V and J ends were trimmed by 2 bases and 1 base, with 9 bases remaining between them. The germline V gene has CDR1 SGHTA and CDR2 FQGTGA. The CDR3 DNA is TGTGCCAGCAGCTTACGGGGCAATTCTGGAAACACCATATATTTT. Translated, it gives CASSLRGNSGNTIYF.

This rearrangement joins TRBV16 to TRBJ1-2, with D perhaps TRBD1 (6 bases). The CDR3 totals 11 residues. Trimming removed 5 bases from V and 11 bases from J, with 12 bases in between. Germline CDR1 KGHSY, CDR2 FQNENV. The CDR3 protein is CASSTQGVYTF. For the CDR3, the DNA is TGTGCCAGCAGCACACAGGGAGTTTACACCTTC.

The genes are TRBV2 and TRBJ1-1; a weak D match, TRBD1 (5 bases). Deletions cut 0 bases from V and 4 bases from J, with 12 bases between. Germline V lookup: CDR1 SNHLY, CDR2 FYNNEI. The CDR3 has 15 residues. The CDR3 DNA sequence: TGTGCCAGCAGTGAAGCGGCTCCAGGGACCACTGAAGCTTTCTTT. The encoded protein is CASSEAAPGTTEAFF.

The chain is built from TRBV7-6 and TRBJ2-2; the match to TRBD2 covers 12 bases. V lost 5 bases and J lost 2; bases outside the gene matches: 3. Germline values: CDR1 SGHVS, CDR2 FNYEAQ. This CDR3 has 16 residues. CDR3: CASSLGLAGNTGELFF. The CDR3 nucleotides are TGTGCCAGCAGCCTAGGACTAGCGGGAAACACCGGGGAGCTGTTTTTT.

The chain uses TRBV6-5 and TRBJ1-1; D is perhaps TRBD1 (6 bases). Germline V gives CDR1 MNHEY, CDR2 SVGAGI. The ends were cut back, 8 bases at V and 4 bases at J, with 8 bases in the middle. The length of the CDR3 is 11 residues. The CDR3 bases are TGTGCCAGCCTCAGGGGCACTGAAGCTTTCTTT. Amino acids: CASLRGTEAFF.

This chain connects TRBV5-1 to TRBJ1-6; 7 nucleotides align to TRBD1. This CDR3 spans 15 amino acids. With 1 base clipped from V and 10 bases from J, the junction kept 8 bases outside the gene matches. Looked up from germline, CDR1 is SGHRS and CDR2 is YFSETQ. The CDR3 DNA reads as TGCGCCAGCAGCTTGAACGACAGGGATGGATCACCCCTCCACTTT. Protein: CASSLNDRDGSPLHF.

J is TRBJ1-5 and V is TRBV19; 7 nucleotides agree with TRBD1. V shed 7 bases and J 4 bases; nucleotides not matched to a gene: 4. The CDR3 totals 13 residues. Germline CDR1 and CDR2: LNHDA and SQIVND (reference sequence). The chain's CDR3 is CASKGTENQPQHF. The CDR3 coding sequence is TGTGCCAGTAAGGGGACAGAAAATCAGCCCCAGCATTTT. Together with reference TRBV19 and TRBJ1-5, the CDR3 gives the full variable domain: DGGITQSPKYLFRKEGQNVTLSCEQNLNHDAMYWYRQDPGQGLRLIYYSQIVNDFQKGDIAEGYSVSREKKESFPLTVTSAQKNPTAFYLCASKGTENQPQHFGDGTRLSIL.

The rearrangement joins TRBV10-2 to TRBJ1-5, with D perhaps TRBD1 (5 bases). From germline, CDR1 is WSHSY and CDR2 SAAADI. The germline V and J ends were trimmed by 7 bases and 4 bases, with 20 bases remaining between them. This CDR3 is built from 16 residues. In DNA, the CDR3 is TGCGCCAGCAAAACCGGGACGTCGGTTGGGAATCAGCCCCAGCATTTT. Translated: CASKTGTSVGNQPQHF.

The chain uses TRBV4-2 and TRBJ2-7; no clear D gene. The CDR3 loop spans 13 amino acids. Germline V gene sequence: CDR1 LGHNA, CDR2 YNFKEQ. The germline V and J ends were trimmed by 1 base and 3 bases, with 7 bases remaining between them. This CDR3 is CASSQARSYEQYF. The CDR3 coding sequence is TGTGCCAGCAGCCAAGCGCGGAGCTACGAGCAGTACTTC.

As DNA, the CDR3 is TGCGCCAGCAGCCGTAGCGGGGGTGAGAACACTGAAGCTTTCTTT. Translated: CASSRSGGENTEAFF. The rearrangement uses TRBV5-1 and TRBJ1-1, with D perhaps TRBD1 (5 bases). CDR3 length: 15 residues. V was shortened by 4 bases and J by 1 base, with 14 bases between the two germline ends. CDR1 SGHRS and CDR2 YFSETQ come from the germline V gene. Full variable domain (rest looked up from reference TRBV5-1 and TRBJ1-1): KAGVTQTPRYLIKTRGQQVTLSCSPISGHRSVSWYQQTPGQGLQFLFEYFSETQRNKGNFPGRFSGRQFSNSRSEMNVSTLELGDSALYLCASSRSGGENTEAFFGQGTRLTVV.

The rearrangement uses TRBV3-1 (or the pseudogene TRBV3-2) and TRBJ1-2; D uncertain. The length of the CDR3 is 14 residues. The germline V and J ends were trimmed by 1 base and 3 bases, with 9 bases remaining between them. In germline, CDR1 is LGHDT, CDR2 YNNKEL (reference sequence). Here the CDR3 reads CASSQGEAHYGYTF. The CDR3 DNA sequence: TGTGCCAGCAGCCAAGGGGAGGCTCACTATGGCTACACCTTC.

The chain has TRBV28 and TRBJ1-5; 10 bases match TRBD1. The CDR3 consists of 14 residues. Germline assignment: CDR1 MDHEN and CDR2 SYDVKM. J lost 7 bases, V lost 6 bases, and 6 bases had no gene match. CDR3 sequence reads: CASRTTGGGQPQHF. The CDR3 bases are TGTGCCAGCAGGACGACAGGGGGCGGCCAGCCCCAGCATTTT.

The chain couples TRBV7-9 to TRBJ2-1, with TRBD2 as a possible D gene (6 bases). The germline V and J ends were trimmed by 1 base and 8 bases, with 18 bases remaining between them. The CDR3 is made up of 16 amino acids. Germline CDR1 is SEHNR and CDR2 is FQNEAQ (reference sequence). CDR3 sequence (DNA): TGTGCCAGCAGCTTAGACGGCGCTGGCCGACTAGATGAGCAGTTCTTC. This translates into CASSLDGAGRLDEQFF. The whole variable domain, filled in from reference TRBV7-9 and TRBJ2-1, reads DTGVSQNPRHKITKRGQNVTFRCDPISEHNRLYWYRQTLGQGPEFLTYFQNEAQLEKSRLLSDRFSAERPKGSFSTLEIQRTEQGDSAMYLCASSLDGAGRLDEQFFGPGTRLTVL.

The count of this clone is one. The chain uses TRBV27 and TRBJ1-6; perhaps TRBD1 as D (5 bases). The germline V gene encodes CDR1 MNHEY and CDR2 SMNVEV (reference sequence). The CDR3 runs to 14 residues. Trimming removed 3 bases from V and 11 bases from J, with 14 bases in between. Here the CDR3 DNA reads TGTGCCAGCAGTTTTCTGGCAGGGTACCCACCCCTCCACTTT. Translation: CASSFLAGYPPLHF.

This chain joins TRBV27 and TRBJ2-3; perhaps TRBD1 as D (5 bases). The CDR3 totals 18 residues. V was cut by 2 bases and J by 0 bases, with 18 bases left in between. The germline gives CDR1 MNHEY, CDR2 SMNVEV (reference sequence). Written as DNA, the CDR3 is TGTGCCAGCAGTTTAGTTCGTCCAGGGATAACCAGCACAGATACGCAGTATTTT. It specifies CASSLVRPGITSTDTQYF.

CDR3 coding DNA: TGTGCCAGCAGTGAGGGGCTAGCGGCCACATCGTCGGCCCGGCAGTACTTC. It yields the protein CASSEGLAATSSARQYF. The chain links TRBV6-1 to TRBJ2-7; 7 positions agree with TRBD2. The CDR3 totals 17 residues. V dropped 3 bases and J dropped 9; count of bases not matched to a gene: 20. CDR1 is MNHNS, CDR2 SASEGT, per germline.

This chain joins TRBV7-9 and TRBJ2-7; 8 bases fit TRBD1. The CDR3 loop spans 13 amino acids. The germline CDR1 and CDR2 sequences are SEHNR and FQNEAQ (reference sequence). The J segment lost 6 bases and the V segment lost 5 bases, leaving 6 bases of the junction unmatched. Written as DNA, the CDR3 is TGTGCCAGCAGCCTAACAGACAGGGGCGAGCAGTACTTC. It codes for CASSLTDRGEQYF.

V gene TRBV28 combines with J gene TRBJ1-1; D is unclear. There are 14 residues in the CDR3. The V gene's germline CDR1 is MDHEN and CDR2 SYDVKM. V lost 5 bases and J lost 3, with 13 bases in between. The CDR3 protein is CASSPIGWDTEAFF. The CDR3, as DNA: TGTGCCAGCAGTCCCATAGGGTGGGACACTGAAGCTTTCTTT.

V gene TRBV6-1 combines with J gene TRBJ1-2; a possible D gene is TRBD1 (5 bases). V shed 2 bases and J shed 7 bases, with 17 bases lying between them. The V gene's germline CDR1 is MNHNS and CDR2 SASEGT. The CDR3 sequence is 15 residues long. The CDR3 here is CASSEIGWGGIGYTF. CDR3 nucleotides: TGTGCCAGCAGTGAAATCGGTTGGGGGGGGATTGGCTACACCTTC.

This chain connects TRBV2 to TRBJ2-3; 8 nucleotides line up with TRBD2. The CDR3 totals 15 residues. The ends lost 5 bases at V and 0 bases at J; junction bases unmatched: 4. Per the germline V gene, CDR1 is SNHLY and CDR2 is FYNNEI. CDR3 DNA: TGTGCCAGCAGTTCCGGGGGGGCTAGCACAGATACGCAGTATTTT. It is translated as CASSSGGASTDTQYF.

This clone was seen more than once but under ten times. This chain connects TRBV5-4 to TRBJ2-2; D gene unclear. The V gene's germline CDR1 is SGHNT and CDR2 YYREEE (reference sequence). The CDR3 runs 13 residues. Trimming took 7 bases from V and 5 from J, leaving 12 bases between them. The CDR3 sequence: CASPGESTGELFF. For the CDR3, the DNA is TGTGCCAGCCCTGGGGAATCTACCGGGGAGCTGTTTTTT. Full variable domain (remainder filled in from reference TRBV5-4 and TRBJ2-2): ETGVTQSPTHLIKTRGQQVTLRCSSQSGHNTVSWYQQALGQGPQFIFQYYREEENGRGNFPPRFSGLQFPNYSSELNVNALELDDSALYLCASPGESTGELFFGEGSRLTVL.

The V gene is TRBV5-1, the J gene TRBJ1-5; 12 bases agree with TRBD1. The CDR3 sequence is 18 residues long. The germline gives CDR1 SGHRS, CDR2 YFSETQ. V gave up 0 bases and J gave up 2 bases; unmatched junction bases: 6. CDR3 sequence: CASSLGDRGPLGNQPQHF. CDR3 bases: TGCGCCAGCAGCTTGGGGGACAGGGGGCCGCTGGGCAATCAGCCCCAGCATTTT.

A few counts support this clone. The chain couples TRBV6-5 to TRBJ1-4, with D perhaps matching TRBD1 (6 bases). V lost 0 bases and J 11 bases, leaving 16 bases between the germline ends. The CDR3 loop spans 15 amino acids. Germline V lookup: CDR1 MNHEY, CDR2 SVGAGI. The CDR3 DNA reads TGTGCCAGCAGTTACTCGATTGGGCAGGGGCTTAAACTGTTTTTT. Amino acids: CASSYSIGQGLKLFF.

The V gene is TRBV7-2, the J gene TRBJ1-1; weak D call: TRBD1 (5 bases). CDR3 length: 14 residues. Germline V gene data show CDR1 as SGHTA and CDR2 as FQGNSA. Trimming removed 3 bases from V and 1 base from J, with 9 bases in between. The CDR3 DNA is TGTGCCAGCAGCTTGTATACAGGGAACACTGAAGCTTTCTTT. This sequence encodes CASSLYTGNTEAFF.

The chain couples TRBV11-2 to TRBJ2-1; D unclear. From germline, CDR1 is SGHAT and CDR2 FQNNGV. V lost 3 bases to trimming and J lost 7 bases, with 7 bases between them. The CDR3 runs to 12 residues. In DNA form, the CDR3 reads TGTGCCAGCAGCTTGGCGAGAAATGAGCAGTTCTTC. Encoded protein: CASSLARNEQFF.

This clone was detected once. The rearrangement links TRBV7-8 to TRBJ2-7; D not certain. Per the germline V gene, CDR1 is SGHVS and CDR2 is FQNEAQ. The ends were cut back, 5 bases at V and 6 bases at J, with 17 bases in the middle. The length of the CDR3 is 14 residues. In DNA, the CDR3 is TGTGCCAGCAGCATCTCCTCCGGCTCGGGCGAGCAGTACTTC. It is translated as CASSISSGSGEQYF.

V and J are TRBV5-5 and TRBJ2-5; 8 bases map to TRBD1. The J segment lost 0 bases and the V segment lost 0 bases, leaving 7 bases of the junction unmatched. CDR1 and CDR2 (germline): SGHKS, YYEKEE (reference sequence). The CDR3 extends over 17 amino acids. CDR3 protein: CASSLERQGLYQETQYF. CDR3 nucleotide sequence: TGTGCCAGCAGCTTGGAGCGACAGGGGCTGTACCAAGAGACCCAGTACTTC.